This T cell receptor beta chain was captured by sequencing in a study of persistence of HIV-infected CD4 T cells. Study as a whole: Median time on suppressive ART was 8 years.

The CDR3 is made up of 16 amino acids. Germline V gives CDR1 MDHEN, CDR2 SYDVKM. V gave up 6 bases and J gave up 0 bases; unmatched junction bases: 9. As to this clone: Its antigen is currently unknown.

The immunoSEQ assay was version 4, run in survey mode. Generated by immunoSEQ multiplex PCR, the TCRdb table keeps only in-frame clones and is missing some. The repertoire holds some 40,000 clones, 91% seen once, with 1.8% in the top ten. Nonspecific anti-CD3/anti-CD28 bead stimulation represents the broad CD4+ T cell repertoire. CD4+ T cells upregulating both CD40 ligand and CD69 were sorted as responding cells. Donors had undetectable plasma HIV-1 RNA, under 50 copies/mL, for 4+ years. Donors had CD4+ T cell counts above 400 cells/uL and were CMV-seropositive. Before stimulation, PBMCs underwent CD8+ T cell depletion.

This sequence joins TRBV28 and TRBJ1-2, with 8 bases aligning to TRBD1. The source is an adult man with HIV who was CMV-seropositive. Source: CD4+ T cells sorted from PBMCs after approximately 20-hour stimulation, taken from a patient who received antiretroviral therapy. The CDR3 reads CASRLGTGPSNYGYTF. Here the CDR3 DNA reads TGTGCCAGCAGATTAGGGACAGGCCCATCTAACTATGGCTACACCTTC.